What follows are 3 T cell receptor beta chains derived from one specimen sequenced in a study of CD8 T cells in Susac syndrome. Random hexamers were used to reverse transcribe the RNA input (roughly 0.5 to 1 ug). Each CDR3 protein is one row after TCRdb ran MiXCR on the immunoSEQ multiplex PCR reads. Among about 150,000 distinct CDR3 sequences listed, nearly 97% were seen once. The sequenced material came from CD8+ T cells from PBMCs. The receptor source for this set is a human donor with multiple sclerosis.

The CDR3: CAWSLGVGGSLTEAFF. In nucleotides, the CDR3 is TGTGCCTGGAGTCTAGGGGTTGGGGGAAGTTTGACTGAAGCTTTCTTT. The V gene is TRBV30, the J gene TRBJ1-1; tentative D call: TRBD1 (5 bases). V shed 2 bases and J shed 5 bases, with 21 bases lying between them. Germline V gives CDR1 GTSNPN, CDR2 SVGIG (reference sequence). The CDR3 extends over 16 amino acids.

The CDR3 here is CASSSRQARKNIQYF. In nucleotides, the CDR3 is TGTGCCAGCAGTTCTCGACAGGCCAGGAAAAACATTCAGTACTTC. The rearrangement joins TRBV27 to TRBJ2-4; perhaps TRBD1 as D (6 bases). V lost 4 bases and J lost 4, with 14 bases in between. Germline V CDR1 and CDR2: MNHEY, SMNVEV (reference sequence). The CDR3 consists of 15 residues.

This clonotype was observed once. The chain employs TRBV9 and TRBJ1-6; tentatively, D is TRBD1 (6 bases). The V end was cut by 3 bases, the J end by 11 bases, with 12 bases between. CDR1 and CDR2 (germline): SGDLS, YYNGEE. The CDR3 totals 13 residues. CDR3: CASSATDSPPLHF. The CDR3, as DNA: TGTGCCAGCAGCGCTACGGACAGCCCACCCCTCCACTTT.